This T cell receptor beta chain was found in a study of cytomegalovirus exposure and HLA in healthy donors. As for the study in general: Among the roughly 370 genotyped donors, less than 85% were placed in the Caucasian-associated ancestry cluster.

V was pared by 0 bases and J by 0 bases, with 13 bases between. Germline V gene data show CDR1 as PRHDT and CDR2 as FYEKMQ (reference sequence). The CDR3 contains 17 residues. In the PCR, 60 Vbeta and 13 Jbeta primers were used. The method was immunoSEQ multiplex PCR; TCRdb's version includes in-frame clones alone and lacks a portion of them. Of 120,000 or so clones listed, roughly 83% are singletons. This chain links TRBV13 with TRBJ2-3, with D tentatively TRBD2 (6 bases). Sequencing was carried out using PBMCs. The sequence was collected from a man younger than 35 in good health and CMV-seropositive. This CDR3 is CASSLGPNGGSTDTQYF. The CDR3 nucleotides read TGTGCCAGCAGCTTAGGACCCAACGGGGGTAGCACAGATACGCAGTATTTT.